This T cell receptor beta chain appears in the sequencing data of a study of cytomegalovirus exposure and HLA in healthy donors. Study findings and constraints: With high specificity and sensitivity, the classifier reportedly diagnosed cytomegalovirus status.

About this clone: The antigen is not known.

These donors counted as nominally healthy when sampled, but unrecorded immune exposures were likely. CDR1 and CDR2 (germline): SGHNT, YYREEE (reference sequence). The length of the CDR3 is 14 residues. V was shortened by 4 bases and J by 4 bases, with 14 bases between the two germline ends. It was with 60 Vbeta and 13 Jbeta primers that the PCR ran. Profiled with immunoSEQ multiplex PCR; TCRdb holds only in-frame clones, not every one. The sample carries about 160,000 clones, approximately 84% recorded once. The sequencing input was PBMCs. The clonotype comes from a man aged 18 to 29 in good health and CMV-seropositive. V gene TRBV5-4 combines with J gene TRBJ1-1; D not resolved. The CDR3 loop reads CASSGEGAGTEAFF. Here the CDR3 DNA reads TGTGCCAGCAGCGGGGAGGGTGCGGGCACTGAAGCTTTCTTT.